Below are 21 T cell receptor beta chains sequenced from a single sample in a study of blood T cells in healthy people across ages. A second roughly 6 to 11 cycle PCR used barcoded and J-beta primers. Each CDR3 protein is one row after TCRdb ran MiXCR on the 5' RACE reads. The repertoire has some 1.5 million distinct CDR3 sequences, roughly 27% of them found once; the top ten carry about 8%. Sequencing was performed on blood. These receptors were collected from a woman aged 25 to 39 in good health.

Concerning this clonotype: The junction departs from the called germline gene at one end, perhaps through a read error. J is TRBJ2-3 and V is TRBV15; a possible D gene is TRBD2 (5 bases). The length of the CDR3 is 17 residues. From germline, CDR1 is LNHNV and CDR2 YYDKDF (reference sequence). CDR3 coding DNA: TGTGCCACCAGCAGAGATTCATTCAGCGGAAGCACAGCTACGCAGTATTTT. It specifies CATSRDSFSGSTATQYF. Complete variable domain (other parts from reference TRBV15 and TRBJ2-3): DAMVIQNPRYQVTQFGKPVTLSCSQTLNHNVMYWYQQKSSQAPKLLFHYYDKDFNNEADTPDNFQSRRPNTSFCFLDIRSPGLGDTAMYLCATSRDSFSGSTATQYFGPGTRLTVL.

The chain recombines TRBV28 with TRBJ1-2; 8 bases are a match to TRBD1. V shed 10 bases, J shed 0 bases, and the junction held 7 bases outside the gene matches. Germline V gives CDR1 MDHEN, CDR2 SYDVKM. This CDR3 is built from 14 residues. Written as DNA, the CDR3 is TGTGCCACTTTCGGGACAGGAGCTAACTATGGCTACACCTTC. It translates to CATFGTGANYGYTF.

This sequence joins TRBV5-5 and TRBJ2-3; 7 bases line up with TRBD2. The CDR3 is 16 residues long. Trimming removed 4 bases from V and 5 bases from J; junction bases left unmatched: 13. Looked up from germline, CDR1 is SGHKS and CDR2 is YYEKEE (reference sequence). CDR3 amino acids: CASSLSTSSVRDTQYF. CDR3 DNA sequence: TGTGCCAGCAGCCTGTCGACTAGCAGTGTCCGAGATACGCAGTATTTT.

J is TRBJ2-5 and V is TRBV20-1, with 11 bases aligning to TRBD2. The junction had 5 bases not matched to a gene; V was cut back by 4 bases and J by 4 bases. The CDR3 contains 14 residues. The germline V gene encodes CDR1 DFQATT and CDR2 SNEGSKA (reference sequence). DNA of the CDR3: TGCAGTGCTATGACTAGCGGGATTCGAGAGACCCAGTACTTC. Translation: CSAMTSGIRETQYF.

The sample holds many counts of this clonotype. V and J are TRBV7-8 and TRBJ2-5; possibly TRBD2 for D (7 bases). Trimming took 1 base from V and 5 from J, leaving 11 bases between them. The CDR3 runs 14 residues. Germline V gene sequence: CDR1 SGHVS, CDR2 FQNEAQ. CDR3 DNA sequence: TGTGCCAGCAGCTTAGTGGGGAGGGGGGAGACCCAGTACTTC. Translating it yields CASSLVGRGETQYF.

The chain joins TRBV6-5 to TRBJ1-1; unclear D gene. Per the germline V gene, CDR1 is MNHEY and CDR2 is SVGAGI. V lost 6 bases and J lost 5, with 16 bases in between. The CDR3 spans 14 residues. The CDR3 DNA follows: TGTGCCAGCAGGCGAGACACTCAGATGACTGAAGCTTTCTTT. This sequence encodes CASRRDTQMTEAFF.

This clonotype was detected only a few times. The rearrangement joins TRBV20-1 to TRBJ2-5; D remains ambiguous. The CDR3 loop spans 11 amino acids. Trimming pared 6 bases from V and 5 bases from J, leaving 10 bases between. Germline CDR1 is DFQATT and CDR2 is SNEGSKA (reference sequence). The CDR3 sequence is CSAGLGETQYF. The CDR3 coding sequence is TGCAGTGCCGGTCTAGGGGAGACCCAGTACTTC.

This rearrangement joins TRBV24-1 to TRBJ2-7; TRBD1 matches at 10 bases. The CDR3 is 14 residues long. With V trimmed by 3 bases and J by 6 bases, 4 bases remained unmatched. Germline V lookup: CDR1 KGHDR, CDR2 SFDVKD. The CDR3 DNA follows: TGTGCCACCAGTGATAGCGGACAGGGGGGCGAGCAGTACTTC. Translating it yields CATSDSGQGGEQYF.

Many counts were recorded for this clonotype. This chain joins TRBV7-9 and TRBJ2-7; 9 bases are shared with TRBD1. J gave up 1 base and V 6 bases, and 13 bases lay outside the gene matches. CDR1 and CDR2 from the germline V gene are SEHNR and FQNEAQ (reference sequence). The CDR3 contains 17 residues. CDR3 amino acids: CASSPGQGNIRSYEQYF. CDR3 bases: TGTGCCAGCAGTCCCGGACAGGGGAATATTCGGTCCTACGAGCAGTACTTC.

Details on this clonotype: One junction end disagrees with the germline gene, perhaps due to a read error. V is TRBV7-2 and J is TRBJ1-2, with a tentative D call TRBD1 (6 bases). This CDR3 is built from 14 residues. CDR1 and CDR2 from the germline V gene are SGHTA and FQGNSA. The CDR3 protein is CASTSRGAGYSYTF. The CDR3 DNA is TGTGCCAGCACCAGTCGGGGGGCTGGCTATAGCTACACCTTC.

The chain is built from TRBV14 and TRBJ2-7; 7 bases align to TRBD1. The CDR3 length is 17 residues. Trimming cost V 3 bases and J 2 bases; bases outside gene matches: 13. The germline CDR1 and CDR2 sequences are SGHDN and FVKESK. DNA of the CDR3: TGTGCCAGCAGCCACGCTCGCCCGGGACAGCGGACCTACGAGCAGTACTTC. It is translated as CASSHARPGQRTYEQYF.

The CDR3 loop reads CASSFPGTSDRTDTQYF. The CDR3 DNA sequence: TGTGCCAGCAGCTTCCCCGGGACTAGCGATCGCACAGATACGCAGTATTTT. The chain couples TRBV7-9 to TRBJ2-3, with 10 positions matching TRBD2. The CDR3 covers 17 residues. Germline V CDR1 and CDR2: SEHNR, FQNEAQ (reference sequence). J lost 1 base, V lost 3 bases, and 7 bases had no gene match.

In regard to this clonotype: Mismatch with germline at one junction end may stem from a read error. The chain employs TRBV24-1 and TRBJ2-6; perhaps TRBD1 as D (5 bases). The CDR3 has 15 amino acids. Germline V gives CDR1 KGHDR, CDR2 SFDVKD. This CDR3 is CATSDPSSGADVLTF. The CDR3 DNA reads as TGTGCCACCAGTGACCCGAGCTCTGGGGCCGACGTCCTGACTTTC.

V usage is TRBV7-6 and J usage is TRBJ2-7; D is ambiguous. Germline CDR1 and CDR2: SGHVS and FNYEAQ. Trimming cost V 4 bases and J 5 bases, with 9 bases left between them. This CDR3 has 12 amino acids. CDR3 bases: TGTGCCAGCAGCTCCCCACCCGACGAGCAGTACTTC. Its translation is CASSSPPDEQYF.

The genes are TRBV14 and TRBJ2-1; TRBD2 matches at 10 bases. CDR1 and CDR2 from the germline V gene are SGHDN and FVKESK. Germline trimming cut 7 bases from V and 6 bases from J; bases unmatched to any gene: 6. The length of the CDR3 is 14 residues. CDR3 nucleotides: TGTGCCAGCACCGAGGCTAGCGGGAGCAATGAGCAGTTCTTC. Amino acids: CASTEASGSNEQFF.

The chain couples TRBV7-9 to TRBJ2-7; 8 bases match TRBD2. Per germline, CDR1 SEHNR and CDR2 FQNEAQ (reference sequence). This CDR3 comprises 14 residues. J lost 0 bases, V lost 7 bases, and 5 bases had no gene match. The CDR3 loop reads CASNGRGSSYEQYF. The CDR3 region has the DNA TGTGCCAGCAACGGGAGGGGGAGCTCCTACGAGCAGTACTTC.

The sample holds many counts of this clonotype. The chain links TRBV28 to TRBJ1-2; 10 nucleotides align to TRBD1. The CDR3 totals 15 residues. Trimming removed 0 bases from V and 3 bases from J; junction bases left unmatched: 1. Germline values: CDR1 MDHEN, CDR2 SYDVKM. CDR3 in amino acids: CASSLWGTGDYGYTF. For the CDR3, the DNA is TGTGCCAGCAGTTTATGGGGGACAGGGGACTATGGCTACACCTTC.

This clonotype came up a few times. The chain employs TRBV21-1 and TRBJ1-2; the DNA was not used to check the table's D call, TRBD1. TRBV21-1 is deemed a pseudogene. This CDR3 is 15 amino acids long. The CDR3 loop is CASSARDSTNYGYTF. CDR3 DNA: TGTGCCAGCAGCGCCCGGGACAGCACCAACTATGGCTACACCTTC.

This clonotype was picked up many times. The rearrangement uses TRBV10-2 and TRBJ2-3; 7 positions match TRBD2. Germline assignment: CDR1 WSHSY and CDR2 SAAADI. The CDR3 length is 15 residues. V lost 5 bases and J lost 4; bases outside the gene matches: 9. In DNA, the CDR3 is TGCGCCAGCAGTTGGGAGGGTAGGGGCGCAGATACGCAGTATTTT. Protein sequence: CASSWEGRGADTQYF.

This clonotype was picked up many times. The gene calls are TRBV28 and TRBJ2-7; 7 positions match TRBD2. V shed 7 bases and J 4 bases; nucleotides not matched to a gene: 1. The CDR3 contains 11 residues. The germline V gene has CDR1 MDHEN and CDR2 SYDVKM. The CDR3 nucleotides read TGTGCCAGCAAGGGAGGGTACGAGCAGTACTTC. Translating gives CASKGGYEQYF.

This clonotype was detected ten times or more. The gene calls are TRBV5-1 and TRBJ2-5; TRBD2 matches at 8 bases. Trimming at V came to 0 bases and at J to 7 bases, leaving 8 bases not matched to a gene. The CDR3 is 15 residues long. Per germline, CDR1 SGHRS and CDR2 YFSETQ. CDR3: CASSLDSGIEGTQYF. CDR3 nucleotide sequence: TGCGCCAGCAGCTTGGATAGCGGGATCGAGGGGACCCAGTACTTC.